One sample yielded the 14 T cell receptor beta chains listed below, sequenced in a study of T-cell reconstitution after alpha-beta-depleted transplantation in children. Preparation of the TCRbeta library used unique molecular identifiers. TCRdb analysed the PCR reads with MiXCR anew, one entry per CDR3 protein. The sample carries hundreds of thousands of distinct CDR3 sequences, around a sixth recorded once. This sample comprised PBMCs, mostly from graft donor cells, obtained 360 days after TCRalphabeta/CD19-depleted stem cell transplant. The source is a male patient aged 2-15 years who had a stem cell transplant for acute lymphoblastic leukemia, so the T cells may come from the graft donor.

The CDR3 nucleotides are TGTGCCAGCAGCTTGGTGATTCAAGAGACCCAGTACTTC. Translated, it gives CASSLVIQETQYF. The chain combines TRBV5-5 with TRBJ2-5; D is undetermined. CDR3 length: 13 residues. Germline lookup yields CDR1 SGHKS and CDR2 YYEKEE (reference sequence). V was shortened by 0 bases and J by 2 bases, with 5 bases between the two germline ends.

This clonotype appeared a few times. This CDR3 is CASIGDTGELFF. In nucleotides, the CDR3 is TGTGCCAGCATTGGAGACACCGGGGAGCTGTTTTTT. The chain uses TRBV12-3 or TRBV12-4 and TRBJ2-2; D is unclear. Between the trimmed V and J ends, which lost 7 bases and 3 bases, there was a span of 6 bases. CDR3 length: 12 amino acids.

This clonotype occurred a few times. The chain employs TRBV10-3 and TRBJ1-1; D is uncertain. The length of the CDR3 is 12 residues. Germline V CDR1 and CDR2: ENHRY, SYGVKD. Between the trimmed V and J ends, which lost 10 bases and 3 bases, there was a span of 12 bases. The CDR3 DNA follows: TGTGCCACCCGGCGTGGGGACACTGAAGCTTTCTTT. Its translation: CATRRGDTEAFF.

The chain carries TRBV4-1 and TRBJ1-2; D is unclear. Germline loops: CDR1 MGHRA, CDR2 YSYEKL. The ends were cut back, 1 base at V and 6 bases at J, with 15 bases in the middle. This CDR3 is built from 15 residues. CDR3 in DNA: TGCGCCAGCAGCCAAGTCGGAACGGAGAAGGATGGCTACACCTTC. Amino acid sequence: CASSQVGTEKDGYTF.

V and J are TRBV7-6 and TRBJ1-6, with no clear D. V lost 0 bases and J lost 0, with 3 bases in between. CDR1 and CDR2 from the germline V gene are SGHVS and FNYEAQ. This CDR3 is 15 amino acids long. CDR3: CASSLAGSYNSPLHF. CDR3 nucleotides: TGTGCCAGCAGCTTAGCGGGCTCCTATAATTCACCCCTCCACTTT.

The V and J genes are TRBV6-5 and TRBJ2-6; D remains unclear. The length of the CDR3 is 17 residues. V was clipped by 2 bases and J by 3 bases, with 14 bases between them. Germline CDR1 MNHEY, CDR2 SVGAGI. The CDR3 loop reads CASSYSLRFDGANVLTF. DNA for the CDR3: TGTGCCAGCAGTTACAGCTTGAGGTTTGATGGGGCCAACGTCCTGACTTTC.

The sample holds a few counts of this clonotype. J is TRBJ2-1 and V is TRBV7-2; D is undetermined. V was shortened by 4 bases and J by 8 bases, with 18 bases between the two germline ends. The V gene's germline CDR1 is SGHTA and CDR2 FQGNSA. CDR3 length equals 15 residues. CDR3 region: CASSSHPIIPDEQFF. In DNA form, the CDR3 reads TGTGCCAGCAGCTCCCACCCCATAATCCCGGATGAGCAGTTCTTC.

The chain joins TRBV30 to TRBJ2-7; 11 bases align to TRBD2. The germline gives CDR1 GTSNPN, CDR2 SVGIG (reference sequence). V shed 6 bases and J 12 bases; nucleotides not matched to a gene: 4. The CDR3 spans 10 residues. The CDR3 bases are TGTGCCTGCCGACTAGCGGGGTTGTACTTC. As protein: CACRLAGLYF.

The chain joins TRBV7-8 to TRBJ2-1, with 7 positions matching TRBD2. The junction had 3 bases not matched to a gene; V was cut back by 4 bases and J by 0 bases. Per the germline V gene, CDR1 is SGHVS and CDR2 is FQNEAQ. The CDR3 extends over 15 amino acids. Here the CDR3 reads CASSSAGSSYNEQFF. CDR3 nucleotide sequence: TGTGCCAGCAGCTCAGCGGGGAGCTCCTACAATGAGCAGTTCTTC.

This rearrangement joins TRBV10-3 to TRBJ1-2, with 9 nucleotides matching TRBD1. This CDR3 is built from 12 residues. The germline CDR1 and CDR2 sequences are ENHRY and SYGVKD. V shed 10 bases, J shed 9 bases, and the junction held 9 bases outside the gene matches. CDR3 sequence reads: CATSRDRASYTF. For the CDR3, the DNA is TGTGCCACGAGCCGGGACAGGGCTAGCTACACCTTC.

This clonotype showed up just a few times. The chain recombines TRBV7-6 with TRBJ2-3; D may be TRBD2 (6 bases). Trimming took 3 bases from V and 1 from J, leaving 11 bases between them. This CDR3 has 15 residues. Germline V gives CDR1 SGHVS, CDR2 FNYEAQ. CDR3: CASSFPRGGTDTQYF. The CDR3 region has the DNA TGTGCCAGCAGCTTTCCTCGCGGGGGCACAGATACGCAGTATTTT.

This clonotype was seen a few times. The rearrangement links TRBV12-3 or TRBV12-4 to TRBJ1-2; 8 bases are a match to TRBD1. Trimming took 5 bases from V and 3 from J; bases not matched to a gene: 8. The CDR3 contains 15 residues. The CDR3 bases are TGTGCCAGCAGTCCGACAGGGGATGAGGACTATGGCTACACCTTC. The encoded protein is CASSPTGDEDYGYTF.

This chain uses TRBV19 with TRBJ2-4, with D tentatively TRBD1 (6 bases). In germline, CDR1 is LNHDA, CDR2 SQIVND (reference sequence). This CDR3 region has 14 residues. Trimming left V 6 bases short and J 0 bases short, with 9 bases between. The CDR3 DNA reads as TGTGCCAGTAGCTCACAGGGAGCCAAAAACATTCAGTACTTC. Residues: CASSSQGAKNIQYF.

This chain connects TRBV10-3 to TRBJ1-1; 9 bases map to TRBD1. CDR3 length equals 18 residues. V shed 4 bases and J 2 bases; nucleotides not matched to a gene: 14. The germline CDR1 and CDR2 sequences are ENHRY and SYGVKD. The CDR3 nucleotides are TGTGCCATCAGTGTGAGGGGAGGGACAGGGCCTCGAAACACTGAAGCTTTCTTT. It is translated as CAISVRGGTGPRNTEAFF.